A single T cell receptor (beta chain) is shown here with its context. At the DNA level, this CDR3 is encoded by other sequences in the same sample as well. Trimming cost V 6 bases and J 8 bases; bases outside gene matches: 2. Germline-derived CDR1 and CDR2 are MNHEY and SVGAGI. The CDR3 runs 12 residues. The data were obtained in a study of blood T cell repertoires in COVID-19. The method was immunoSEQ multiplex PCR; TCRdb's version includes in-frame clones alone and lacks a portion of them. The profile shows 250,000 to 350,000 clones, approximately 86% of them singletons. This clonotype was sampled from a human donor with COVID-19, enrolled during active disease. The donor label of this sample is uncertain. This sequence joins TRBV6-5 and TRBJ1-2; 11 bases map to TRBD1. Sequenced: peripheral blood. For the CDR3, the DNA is TGTGCCAGCAGGGGACAGGGGGACGGCTACACCTTC. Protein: CASRGQGDGYTF.